Listed here are 19 T cell receptor beta chains from one sample, sequenced in a study of radiation and T cells in renal cell carcinoma. Measured with immunoSEQ multiplex PCR; TCRdb has only the in-frame clones, and not every one. The sample lists about 130,000 clones; around 85% were seen once. Time point noted: blood 2 weeks post-SBRT. Treatment specified: 15 Gy SBRT to primary tumor, nephrectomy 4 weeks later. The sample here was blood, taken from a patient whose treatment included radiotherapy and nephrectomy. The receptors originated from a man aged 50-60 years with renal cell carcinoma.

The gene calls are TRBV10-3 and TRBJ2-7, with unresolved D. Per the germline V gene, CDR1 is ENHRY and CDR2 is SYGVKD. V was cut by 4 bases and J by 4 bases, with 5 bases left in between. The CDR3 totals 11 residues. CDR3 sequence (DNA): TGTGCCATCAGTGCGGGTTACGAGCAGTACTTC. This gives the protein CAISAGYEQYF.

The rearrangement uses TRBV2 and TRBJ2-5, with 8 bases that match TRBD2. The CDR3 is made up of 13 amino acids. V gave up 4 bases and J gave up 5 bases; unmatched junction bases: 3. Germline CDR1 and CDR2: SNHLY and FYNNEI. In nucleotides, the CDR3 is TGTGCCAGCAGTGGGACTAGCAGGGAGACCCAGTACTTC. This translates into CASSGTSRETQYF.

This clone was detected a few times. The chain uses TRBV2 and TRBJ1-3, with 7 positions matching TRBD1. V was clipped by 2 bases and J by 3 bases; unmatched bases: 4. Germline V CDR1 and CDR2: SNHLY, FYNNEI. The CDR3 runs to 15 residues. CDR3 DNA sequence: TGTGCCAGCAGTGAACAGGGGGTATTTGGAAACACCATATATTTT. Translated, it gives CASSEQGVFGNTIYF.

This clone was observed many times. One junction end does not reproduce the germline sequence, and a read error may be involved. CDR3 bases: TGTGCCAGCAGAGAAGGACAGCTTAGCAATCAGCCCCAGCATTTT. This encodes CASREGQLSNQPQHF. The J gene is TRBJ1-5, the V gene TRBV6-1; perhaps TRBD1 as D (6 bases). CDR1 and CDR2 (germline): MNHNS, SASEGT. The CDR3 runs 15 residues.

This chain links TRBV11-2 with TRBJ1-2, with TRBD1 matching over 9 bases. V shed 5 bases, J shed 8 bases, and the junction held 12 bases outside the gene matches. The CDR3 loop spans 15 amino acids. In germline, CDR1 is SGHAT, CDR2 FQNNGV. For the CDR3, the DNA is TGTGCCAGCAGCATACGAGGGACAGGGAGGGCCGGCTACACCTTC. Amino acid sequence: CASSIRGTGRAGYTF.

The CDR3 protein is CASSFASGANVLTF. DNA for the CDR3: TGTGCCAGCAGTTTCGCCTCTGGGGCCAACGTCCTGACTTTC. This rearrangement joins TRBV27 to TRBJ2-6; D gene uncertain. This CDR3 has 14 residues. Germline V gene sequence: CDR1 MNHEY, CDR2 SMNVEV (reference sequence). Between the trimmed V and J ends, which lost 3 bases and 0 bases, there was a span of 3 bases.

J is TRBJ2-5 and V is TRBV6-5; D possibly matches TRBD1 or TRBD2 (5 bases each). The J call may be faulty, since TRBJ2-7 better matches the DNA end. The CDR3 totals 14 residues. In germline, CDR1 is MNHEY, CDR2 SVGAGI. CDR3 sequence: CASTQGAGSYEQYF. For the CDR3, the DNA is TGTGCCAGCACCCAAGGGGCAGGGAGCTACGAGCAGTACTTC.

The sample holds a few counts of this clone. The chain uses TRBV5-1 and TRBJ2-2; D gene unclear. V was shortened by 4 bases and J by 6 bases, with 7 bases between the two germline ends. This CDR3 has 12 residues. Germline values: CDR1 SGHRS, CDR2 YFSETQ. CDR3 region: CASSPHAGELFF. For the CDR3, the DNA is TGCGCCAGCAGCCCCCATGCCGGGGAGCTGTTTTTT.

V usage is TRBV5-1 and J usage is TRBJ1-1, with 7 bases identical to TRBD1. This CDR3 spans 15 amino acids. The germline gives CDR1 SGHRS, CDR2 YFSETQ. V was pared by 0 bases and J by 5 bases, with 7 bases of the junction left unmatched. Here the CDR3 reads CASSLALTGATEAFF. The DNA for the CDR3 is TGCGCCAGCAGCTTGGCCCTCACAGGGGCAACTGAAGCTTTCTTT.

The chain links TRBV7-9 to TRBJ2-3; the D is unclear. Germline lookup yields CDR1 SEHNR and CDR2 FQNEAQ (reference sequence). The CDR3 is 15 amino acids. V dropped 3 bases and J dropped 0 bases, with 10 bases sitting between them. CDR3 residues: CASSLARSSTDTQYF. The CDR3, as DNA: TGTGCCAGCAGCTTGGCCAGGAGTAGCACAGATACGCAGTATTTT.

The chain joins TRBV6-6 to TRBJ1-4; the D gene is possibly TRBD1 (5 bases). Per germline, CDR1 MNHNY and CDR2 SVGAGI (reference sequence). This CDR3 spans 15 amino acids. Trimming pared 2 bases from V and 4 bases from J, leaving 11 bases between. The CDR3 loop is CASSYPGHDNEKLFF. The CDR3 nucleotides read TGTGCCAGCAGTTACCCAGGGCACGATAATGAAAAACTGTTTTTT.

This chain links TRBV30 with TRBJ2-1; D is perhaps TRBD1 (5 bases). CDR3 length: 12 residues. Germline CDR1 reads GTSNPN; CDR2 reads SVGIG (reference sequence). The germline V and J ends were trimmed by 8 bases and 12 bases, with 20 bases remaining between them. Here the CDR3 reads CAASRQGRGQFF. CDR3 nucleotides: TGTGCCGCCTCCCGGCAGGGAAGGGGGCAGTTCTTC.

J is TRBJ2-5 and V is TRBV11-2, with D unresolved. Per germline, CDR1 SGHAT and CDR2 FQNNGV. The CDR3 is 13 residues long. V was pared by 3 bases and J by 3 bases, with 8 bases between. In nucleotides, the CDR3 is TGTGCCAGCAGCTTCGGCGTTAAAGAGACCCAGTACTTC. It yields the protein CASSFGVKETQYF. The full variable domain, in which reference TRBV11-2 and TRBJ2-5 provide the parts outside the CDR3, is EAGVAQSPRYKIIEKRQSVAFWCNPISGHATLYWYQQILGQGPKLLIQFQNNGVVDDSQLPKDRFSAERLKGVDSTLKIQPAKLEDSAVYLCASSFGVKETQYFGPGTRLLVL.

The gene calls are TRBV4-1 and TRBJ2-1; 12 bases map to TRBD1. The CDR3 spans 17 residues. V was pared by 1 base and J by 3 bases, with 4 bases of the junction left unmatched. Germline V gene sequence: CDR1 MGHRA, CDR2 YSYEKL. CDR3 protein: CASSQAGQGAYYNEQFF. DNA for the CDR3: TGCGCCAGCAGCCAAGCGGGACAGGGGGCCTACTACAATGAGCAGTTCTTC.

CDR3 amino acids: CASSFTGTKLYEQYF. The DNA for the CDR3 is TGTGCCAGCAGCTTCACCGGGACCAAACTATACGAGCAGTACTTC. The rearrangement uses TRBV7-2 and TRBJ2-5; D may be TRBD1 or TRBD2 (5 bases each). The DNA end favors TRBJ2-7, so the J call may be wrong. Germline V gene lookup returns CDR1 SGHTA and CDR2 FQGNSA. This CDR3 comprises 15 residues.

V gene TRBV7-8 combines with J gene TRBJ2-7, with D perhaps matching TRBD2 (5 bases). Trimming removed 3 bases from V and 3 bases from J, with 15 bases in between. The CDR3 has 15 residues. Germline V gene sequence: CDR1 SGHVS, CDR2 FQNEAQ. CDR3: CASSLSRVRGYEQYF. The CDR3 DNA sequence: TGTGCCAGCAGCTTGTCCCGGGTTCGGGGCTACGAGCAGTACTTC.

A few counts support this clone. The genes are TRBV7-8 and TRBJ1-3; TRBD1 might be the D (6 bases). The germline gives CDR1 SGHVS, CDR2 FQNEAQ. The CDR3 extends over 16 amino acids. V was cut by 3 bases and J by 4 bases, with 16 bases left in between. Here the CDR3 reads CASSFPPRGAGNTIYF. CDR3 bases: TGTGCCAGCAGCTTCCCACCCCGGGGGGCCGGAAACACCATATATTTT.

As DNA, the CDR3 is TGTGCCAGCAGCCCGGGACAGGGGAACAATGAGCAGTTCTTC. It yields the protein CASSPGQGNNEQFF. The genes are TRBV9 and TRBJ2-1; 10 bases are shared with TRBD1. The V segment lost 4 bases and the J segment 5 bases; nucleotides outside the gene matches: 3. CDR1 SGDLS and CDR2 YYNGEE come from the germline V gene. The CDR3 sequence is 14 residues long.

The chain has TRBV9 and TRBJ1-5; 9 positions agree with TRBD1. Unmatched junction bases numbered 3, after V lost 4 bases and J lost 7 bases. The CDR3 sequence is 13 residues long. Germline lookup yields CDR1 SGDLS and CDR2 YYNGEE. The CDR3 region has the DNA TGTGCCAGCAGCCGACAGGGGGGGCAGCCCCAGCATTTT. This encodes CASSRQGGQPQHF.